The 21 T cell receptor beta chains below were found in one sample sequenced in a study of cytomegalovirus exposure and HLA in healthy donors. Primers: 60 Vbeta forward and 13 Jbeta reverse. The data were produced by immunoSEQ multiplex PCR, yet TCRdb's version contains in-frame clones alone and is incomplete. The top ten clones hold roughly 10% of a sample with 160,000 or so clones, just under 80% of them seen once. The sequenced sample was PBMCs. The receptors stem from a man between 18 and 29 years old in good health and CMV-seropositive.

The CDR3 is CASSVEPRTGGPDEQYF. CDR3 DNA sequence: TGTGCCAGCAGCGTAGAGCCCCGGACAGGGGGCCCCGACGAGCAGTACTTC. The chain links TRBV9 to TRBJ2-7, with 11 bases fitting TRBD1. CDR3 size: 17 residues. J gave up 5 bases and V 0 bases, and 10 bases lay outside the gene matches. Germline loops: CDR1 SGDLS, CDR2 YYNGEE.

The rearrangement uses TRBV2 and TRBJ1-5; 8 positions agree with TRBD1. The CDR3 is 16 amino acids. V gave up 4 bases and J gave up 2 bases; unmatched junction bases: 7. Germline lookup yields CDR1 SNHLY and CDR2 FYNNEI. CDR3 loop: CASSGTGKGGNQPQHF. In DNA form, the CDR3 reads TGTGCCAGCAGTGGGACAGGGAAAGGGGGCAATCAGCCCCAGCATTTT.

Remarks on this clone: Other DNA sequences from this sample encode an identical CDR3 as well. The chain employs TRBV5-1 and TRBJ2-1; D perhaps matches TRBD2 (6 bases). Per germline, CDR1 SGHRS and CDR2 YFSETQ. The CDR3 is made up of 14 amino acids. V was clipped by 2 bases and J by 5 bases, with 11 bases between them. CDR3 bases: TGCGCCAGCAGCTTATTGTGGGGGGACAATGAGCAGTTCTTC. Protein sequence: CASSLLWGDNEQFF.

The chain recombines TRBV29-1 with TRBJ1-2; D gene ambiguous. The CDR3 length is 11 residues. Germline lookup yields CDR1 SQVTM and CDR2 ANQGSEA. Trimming cost V 3 bases and J 6 bases, with 8 bases left between them. CDR3 DNA: TGCAGCGTTGACCAGTTCCATGGCTACACCTTC. Amino acids: CSVDQFHGYTF. The whole variable domain, filled in from reference TRBV29-1 and TRBJ1-2, reads SAVISQKPSRDICQRGTSLTIQCQVDSQVTMMFWYRQQPGQSLTLIATANQGSEATYESGFVIDKFPISRPNLTFSTLTVSNMSPEDSSIYLCSVDQFHGYTFGSGTRLTVV.

The V gene is TRBV29-1, the J gene TRBJ1-2; TRBD1 aligns across 8 bases. The CDR3 is made up of 14 amino acids. From germline, CDR1 is SQVTM and CDR2 ANQGSEA. V lost 6 bases and J lost 5; bases outside the gene matches: 11. The CDR3 sequence is CSVELDRAGYGYTF. CDR3 nucleotides: TGCAGCGTCGAACTGGACAGGGCAGGGTATGGCTACACCTTC.

The chain combines TRBV7-9 with TRBJ1-1, with a weak D call TRBD1 (5 bases). In germline, CDR1 is SEHNR, CDR2 FQNEAQ (reference sequence). There are 16 residues in the CDR3. Between the trimmed V and J ends, which lost 3 bases and 1 base, there was a span of 15 bases. CDR3 nucleotides: TGTGCCAGCAGCTTTTGGCAGGGCGCTCAGAACACTGAAGCTTTCTTT. It specifies CASSFWQGAQNTEAFF.

This rearrangement joins TRBV2 to TRBJ2-2; a possible D gene is TRBD2 (7 bases). The germline V and J ends were trimmed by 7 bases and 5 bases, with 17 bases remaining between them. The CDR3 covers 15 residues. Germline values: CDR1 SNHLY, CDR2 FYNNEI. The CDR3 DNA follows: TGTGCCAGCATGGGATTGCGGGGGCGAACCGGGGAGCTGTTTTTT. Protein sequence: CASMGLRGRTGELFF.

The genes are TRBV15 and TRBJ2-7; D uncertain. The CDR3 totals 15 residues. The V gene's germline CDR1 is LNHNV and CDR2 YYDKDF (reference sequence). V lost 0 bases and J lost 2, with 11 bases in between. The CDR3 protein is CATSRDRGSPYEQYF. CDR3 sequence (DNA): TGTGCCACCAGCAGAGATAGAGGATCCCCCTACGAGCAGTACTTC.

This clone was seen a handful of times. The J gene is TRBJ2-1, the V gene TRBV4-1; 11 bases match TRBD2. The CDR3 is made up of 17 amino acids. Germline V gives CDR1 MGHRA, CDR2 YSYEKL. J lost 6 bases, V lost 1 base, and 8 bases had no gene match. CDR3 DNA sequence: TGCGCCAGCAGCCAAGGTCGGGCTAGCGGGAGGAGCAATGAGCAGTTCTTC. It codes for CASSQGRASGRSNEQFF.

This rearrangement joins TRBV25-1 to TRBJ1-1; 8 bases agree with TRBD1. There are 14 residues in the CDR3. The V segment lost 5 bases and the J segment 1 base; nucleotides outside the gene matches: 3. CDR1 MGHDK and CDR2 SYGVNS come from the germline V gene. CDR3 sequence (DNA): TGTGCCAGCAGTATACAGGGGGGGAACACTGAAGCTTTCTTT. Translating it yields CASSIQGGNTEAFF.

The V call is TRBV7-2, the J call TRBJ1-1, with 10 nucleotides matching TRBD1. CDR1 is SGHTA, CDR2 FQGNSA, per germline. The junction had 7 bases not matched to a gene; V was cut back by 5 bases and J by 4 bases. The CDR3 is made up of 15 amino acids. The DNA for the CDR3 is TGTGCCAGCAGCCAGAGCCGGACAGGGGGCACTGAAGCTTTCTTT. It is translated as CASSQSRTGGTEAFF.

This clone turned up a few times. J is TRBJ1-1 and V is TRBV28; 7 positions match TRBD1. CDR3 length equals 13 residues. The trim removed 6 bases at V and 10 bases at J, leaving 11 bases unmatched. Germline-derived CDR1 and CDR2 are MDHEN and SYDVKM. The CDR3: CASRGHRGFGAFF. For the CDR3, the DNA is TGTGCCAGCAGGGGTCACAGGGGTTTTGGAGCTTTCTTT.

This clone has more than one count but fewer than ten. The chain uses TRBV2 and TRBJ2-2; TRBD2 might be the D (6 bases). This CDR3 comprises 15 residues. Germline V gives CDR1 SNHLY, CDR2 FYNNEI. V was trimmed by 5 bases and J by 1 base, leaving 11 bases between them. CDR3 DNA sequence: TGTGCCAGCAGTCACGGGAGAGTGAACACCGGGGAGCTGTTTTTT. It specifies CASSHGRVNTGELFF.

The V gene is TRBV7-9, the J gene TRBJ1-2, with D possibly matching TRBD1 (5 bases). Trimming removed 4 bases at V and 4 bases at J, with 22 bases between. The CDR3 contains 17 residues. In germline, CDR1 is SEHNR, CDR2 FQNEAQ (reference sequence). The CDR3 DNA reads TGTGCCAGCAGCTCATTCTTTTGGGGCGGCTCAACCTATGGCTACACCTTC. Encoded protein: CASSSFFWGGSTYGYTF.

For the CDR3, the DNA is TGTGCCAGCAGCTTAATAGCGGGAGTCTACGAGCAGTACTTC. This translates into CASSLIAGVYEQYF. V usage is TRBV7-8 and J usage is TRBJ2-7; 9 nucleotides match TRBD2. CDR3 length: 14 amino acids. Trimming took 2 bases from V and 3 from J; bases not matched to a gene: 2. CDR1 is SGHVS, CDR2 FQNEAQ, per germline.

The chain carries TRBV19 and TRBJ2-1; 8 nucleotides line up with TRBD2. V shed 0 bases, J shed 2 bases, and the junction held 6 bases outside the gene matches. Germline V gives CDR1 LNHDA, CDR2 SQIVND (reference sequence). This CDR3 region has 17 residues. The DNA for the CDR3 is TGTGCCAGTAGTATAGAGGGTAGCGGGGTCACCTACAATGAGCAGTTCTTC. Its protein product is CASSIEGSGVTYNEQFF. Full variable domain (remainder filled in from reference TRBV19 and TRBJ2-1): DGGITQSPKYLFRKEGQNVTLSCEQNLNHDAMYWYRQDPGQGLRLIYYSQIVNDFQKGDIAEGYSVSREKKESFPLTVTSAQKNPTAFYLCASSIEGSGVTYNEQFFGPGTRLTVL.

The V call is TRBV5-4, the J call TRBJ1-2, with D perhaps TRBD1 (5 bases). Looked up from germline, CDR1 is SGHNT and CDR2 is YYREEE (reference sequence). The CDR3 loop spans 12 amino acids. The V and J ends lost 2 bases and 6 bases respectively, with 8 bases between them. The CDR3 region has the DNA TGTGCCAGCAGCTTCTGGGGGGATGGCTACACCTTC. Its protein is CASSFWGDGYTF. The variable domain in full, with the rest retrieved from reference TRBV5-4 and TRBJ1-2, is ETGVTQSPTHLIKTRGQQVTLRCSSQSGHNTVSWYQQALGQGPQFIFQYYREEENGRGNFPPRFSGLQFPNYSSELNVNALELDDSALYLCASSFWGDGYTFGSGTRLTVV.

The V and J genes are TRBV28 and TRBJ2-2, with TRBD1 identical over 8 bases. There are 14 residues in the CDR3. The ends lost 10 bases at V and 3 bases at J; junction bases unmatched: 7. Germline V CDR1 and CDR2: MDHEN, SYDVKM. Here the CDR3 reads CATMDRAHTGELFF. CDR3 nucleotides: TGTGCCACCATGGACAGGGCCCACACCGGGGAGCTGTTTTTT.

The chain recombines TRBV7-9 with TRBJ1-4, with 7 bases identical to TRBD1. Unmatched junction bases numbered 13, after V lost 1 base and J lost 8 bases. The CDR3 is made up of 17 amino acids. CDR1 is SEHNR, CDR2 FQNEAQ, per germline (reference sequence). CDR3 bases: TGTGCCAGCAGCTTAGGGGGGACAGACCGTTTGGAGGAAAAACTGTTTTTT. It yields the protein CASSLGGTDRLEEKLFF.

This rearrangement joins TRBV5-6 to TRBJ1-3, with TRBD1 matching over 12 bases. Germline V gene lookup returns CDR1 SGHDT and CDR2 YYEEEE. V dropped 2 bases and J dropped 0; count of bases not matched to a gene: 6. The CDR3 contains 18 residues. CDR3 nucleotides: TGTGCCAGCAGCTTCGGGACAGGGGGCCTCAGCTCTGGAAACACCATATATTTT. Translated, it gives CASSFGTGGLSSGNTIYF.

The chain uses TRBV5-6 and TRBJ1-5, with TRBD1 matching 8 bases. This CDR3 comprises 18 residues. Germline CDR1 is SGHDT and CDR2 is YYEEEE. V was clipped by 4 bases and J by 6 bases; unmatched bases: 18. This chain's CDR3 is CASSRAQADRGRGQPQHF. CDR3 DNA sequence: TGTGCCAGCAGCCGAGCCCAAGCTGACAGGGGAAGGGGTCAGCCCCAGCATTTT.